Following are 8 T cell receptor beta chains from one sample sequenced in a study of CD8 T cells in Susac syndrome. Reverse transcription of 0.5 to 1 ug RNA was performed with random hexamers. TCRdb called the immunoSEQ multiplex PCR reads again in MiXCR, with one record for every CDR3 protein. The sample lists about 180,000 distinct CDR3 sequences; 90% to 96% were seen once. Sequencing was done on a sample of CD4+ T cells from PBMCs. The source is a human donor with multiple sclerosis.

The chain carries TRBV20-1 and TRBJ2-7; tentative D call: TRBD2 (6 bases). Trimming took off 4 bases at V and 2 bases at J, with 18 bases between the two ends. This CDR3 region has 15 residues. Germline V gives CDR1 DFQATT, CDR2 SNEGSKA (reference sequence). The CDR3 is CSAINRGRETYEQYF. DNA of the CDR3: TGCAGTGCTATCAATAGGGGACGGGAGACCTACGAGCAGTACTTC.

This sequence joins TRBV15 and TRBJ2-1, with 9 bases that match TRBD2. V lost 1 base, J lost 6 bases, and 7 bases stayed unmatched. The CDR3 loop spans 16 amino acids. Germline CDR1 and CDR2: LNHNV and YYDKDF (reference sequence). CDR3 protein: CATSRGGGANTNEQFF. CDR3 DNA sequence: TGTGCCACCAGCAGAGGCGGGGGGGCCAACACCAATGAGCAGTTCTTC. Filled out from reference TRBV15 and TRBJ2-1, the complete variable domain reads DAMVIQNPRYQVTQFGKPVTLSCSQTLNHNVMYWYQQKSSQAPKLLFHYYDKDFNNEADTPDNFQSRRPNTSFCFLDIRSPGLGDTAMYLCATSRGGGANTNEQFFGPGTRLTVL.

V is TRBV30 and J is TRBJ2-3; D is possibly TRBD2 (7 bases). CDR1 GTSNPN and CDR2 SVGIG come from the germline V gene (reference sequence). V dropped 0 bases and J dropped 3 bases, with 13 bases sitting between them. This CDR3 spans 15 amino acids. Written as DNA, the CDR3 is TGTGCCTGGAGTGTCGGACAGCGGGGTACAGATACGCAGTATTTT. Translation gives CAWSVGQRGTDTQYF. The whole variable domain, remainder taken from reference TRBV30 and TRBJ2-3, is SQTIHQWPATLVQPVGSPLSLECTVEGTSNPNLYWYRQAAGRGLQLLFYSVGIGQISSEVPQNLSASRPQDRQFILSSKKLLLSDSGFYLCAWSVGQRGTDTQYFGPGTRLTVL.

The V call is TRBV11-1, the J call TRBJ2-5; the D gene could be TRBD1 or TRBD2 (5 bases each). The CDR3 loop spans 14 amino acids. Germline CDR1 reads SGHAT; CDR2 reads FQDESV (reference sequence). Trimming removed 3 bases from V and 2 bases from J, with 10 bases in between. The CDR3 DNA follows: TGTGCCAGCAGCTTGACGGGGCGGCAAGAGACCCAGTACTTC. It yields the protein CASSLTGRQETQYF.

The chain uses TRBV20-1 and TRBJ2-5; D uncertain. The length of the CDR3 is 12 residues. Germline CDR1 DFQATT, CDR2 SNEGSKA (reference sequence). Deletions cut 8 bases from V and 5 bases from J, with 15 bases between. CDR3 residues: CSPARVVETQYF. As DNA, the CDR3 is TGCAGTCCTGCAAGGGTCGTCGAGACCCAGTACTTC.

The table lists this clonotype with a count of one. The rearrangement links TRBV5-1 to TRBJ1-2; D might be TRBD1 (5 bases). Germline assignment: CDR1 SGHRS and CDR2 YFSETQ. The CDR3 is made up of 14 amino acids. V lost 4 bases and J lost 7, with 17 bases in between. CDR3 sequence: CASSLEGRAAGYTF. CDR3 sequence (DNA): TGCGCCAGCAGCCTGGAGGGCAGGGCGGCTGGCTACACCTTC. Filled out from reference TRBV5-1 and TRBJ1-2, the complete variable domain reads KAGVTQTPRYLIKTRGQQVTLSCSPISGHRSVSWYQQTPGQGLQFLFEYFSETQRNKGNFPGRFSGRQFSNSRSEMNVSTLELGDSALYLCASSLEGRAAGYTFGSGTRLTVV.

J is TRBJ1-1 and V is TRBV5-4; the D gene is possibly TRBD1 (5 bases). In germline, CDR1 is SGHNT, CDR2 YYREEE (reference sequence). This CDR3 region has 17 residues. Trimming stripped 2 bases from V and 4 bases from J, with 21 bases between. In DNA, the CDR3 is TGTGCCAGCAGCTTACGCAGGGCTTCGCAAAGTGGCACTGAAGCTTTCTTT. It yields the protein CASSLRRASQSGTEAFF.

This clonotype was counted once. The chain has TRBV7-2 and TRBJ2-5; 12 nucleotides line up with TRBD2. The CDR3 totals 15 residues. J lost 3 bases, V lost 3 bases, and 2 bases had no gene match. The V gene's germline CDR1 is SGHTA and CDR2 FQGNSA. DNA of the CDR3: TGTGCCAGCAGCTTGACTAGCGGGGGCAAAGAGACCCAGTACTTC. Translating it yields CASSLTSGGKETQYF.